These 29 T cell receptor beta chains share one sample of origin, sequenced in a study of T cells expressing NK-cell markers. Reprocessing the 5' RACE reads, TCRdb reports a single entry for every CDR3 protein and omits DNA. Seen in this sample are hundreds of thousands of distinct CDR3 sequences; the ten most common clones hold roughly 4.2%. Sequenced sample: blood T cells: a sorted CD56 or NKG2C T cell subset, CD4+ or CD8+ T cells, or bulk PBMC T cells (not recorded which). Receptors were obtained from a woman between 18 and 69 years old in good health.

This chain's CDR3 is CAISESSGTEAFF. The V gene is TRBV10-3, the J gene TRBJ1-1. The CDR3 is 13 residues long. Germline values: CDR1 ENHRY, CDR2 SYGVKD.

The chain combines TRBV29-1 with TRBJ2-5. Germline V gene sequence: CDR1 SQVTM, CDR2 ANQGSEA. The CDR3 totals 13 residues. The CDR3 sequence: CSVEARGGETQYF.

Here the CDR3 reads CASSPTGRETQYF. The chain links TRBV5-6 to TRBJ2-5; absent DNA, TCRdb's TRBD1 call cannot be checked. Per germline, CDR1 SGHDT and CDR2 YYEEEE. This CDR3 comprises 13 residues.

The rearrangement links TRBV29-1 to TRBJ2-1; there is no DNA to check the TCRdb D call of TRBD1. The CDR3 has 13 residues. The V gene's germline CDR1 is SQVTM and CDR2 ANQGSEA. The CDR3 loop reads CSVDAGRDNEQFF.

The chain is built from TRBV12-3 or TRBV12-4 and TRBJ2-1; the D gene TCRdb calls, TRBD2, cannot be checked with no DNA. This CDR3 is 13 amino acids long. The CDR3 sequence is CASSSPPPDEQFF.

The genes are TRBV12-3 or TRBV12-4 and TRBJ1-2. This CDR3 has 12 amino acids. The CDR3 loop is CASSFTGRGYTF.

This chain links TRBV7-3 with TRBJ2-7. Germline V gene sequence: CDR1 SGHTA, CDR2 FQGTGA. The CDR3 consists of 13 residues. CDR3 sequence: CASSLSLDGEQYF.

The chain couples TRBV10-3 to TRBJ2-5; TCRdb designates TRBD1, a call that cannot be tested without DNA. The CDR3 is 14 residues long. Looked up from germline, CDR1 is ENHRY and CDR2 is SYGVKD. The chain's CDR3 is CAISADRAAVDQYF.

The genes are TRBV12-3 or TRBV12-4 and TRBJ1-2; the D call from TCRdb, TRBD1, cannot be confirmed without DNA. The CDR3 loop spans 12 amino acids. Here the CDR3 reads CASSFGGYGYTF.

This CDR3 is CASTGGYQETQYF. The chain employs TRBV7-2 and TRBJ2-5; TCRdb's D call, TRBD2, is unchecked because there is no DNA. This CDR3 region has 13 residues. Germline assignment: CDR1 SGHTA and CDR2 FQGNSA. The whole variable domain, remainder taken from reference TRBV7-2 and TRBJ2-5, is GAGVSQSPSNKVTEKGKDVELRCDPISGHTALYWYRQSLGQGLEFLIYFQGNSAPDKSGLPSDRFSAERTGGSVSTLTIQRTQQEDSAVYLCASTGGYQETQYFGPGTRLLVL.

The chain uses TRBV28 and TRBJ2-1; TCRdb indicates TRBD1, and absent DNA this call remains unverified. The CDR3 sequence is 16 residues long. In germline, CDR1 is MDHEN, CDR2 SYDVKM. Here the CDR3 reads CASSRAGTRASNEQFF.

This chain connects TRBV29-1 to TRBJ2-2; TCRdb indicates TRBD2, and absent DNA this call remains unverified. In germline, CDR1 is SQVTM, CDR2 ANQGSEA. The CDR3 loop spans 15 amino acids. This chain's CDR3 is CSVDVLAGGGGELFF.

This chain connects TRBV5-1 to TRBJ1-1. The CDR3 totals 15 residues. Germline V CDR1 and CDR2: SGHRS, YFSETQ. The CDR3 is CASSPTAGSNTEAFF.

Here the CDR3 reads CASSYSGRRRGHETQYF. The chain employs TRBV6-5 and TRBJ2-5; with no DNA, the TCRdb D assignment of TRBD1 cannot be verified. The CDR3 loop spans 17 amino acids. CDR1 is MNHEY, CDR2 SVGAGI, per germline.

This chain uses TRBV5-1 with TRBJ2-5; TCRdb designates TRBD2, a call that cannot be tested without DNA. CDR1 is SGHRS, CDR2 YFSETQ, per germline. This CDR3 spans 15 amino acids. The CDR3 protein is CASSPGLAGEKTQYF.

This chain joins TRBV3-1 and TRBJ2-1; TCRdb designates TRBD2, a call that cannot be tested without DNA. CDR3 length: 16 amino acids. Germline-derived CDR1 and CDR2 are LGHDT and YNNKEL (reference sequence). CDR3 amino acids: CASSQVLASGSNEQFF.

This chain connects TRBV25-1 to TRBJ1-2; the TCRdb call, TRBD1, lacks DNA for checking. This CDR3 contains 14 residues. CDR1 is MGHDK, CDR2 SYGVNS, per germline. This chain's CDR3 is CASSPPQSYYGYTF.

V and J are TRBV9 and TRBJ1-2; TCRdb lists TRBD1, though no DNA is available to test this call. Looked up from germline, CDR1 is SGDLS and CDR2 is YYNGEE. The CDR3 is 13 amino acids. The CDR3 sequence is CASSVRDRSGYTF. Complete variable domain (other parts from reference TRBV9 and TRBJ1-2): DSGVTQTPKHLITATGQRVTLRCSPRSGDLSVYWYQQSLDQGLQFLIQYYNGEERAKGNILERFSAQQFPDLHSELNLSSLELGDSALYFCASSVRDRSGYTFGSGTRLTVV.

The J gene is TRBJ2-5, the V gene TRBV5-1; the D call of TRBD2 rests on TCRdb alone, since no DNA is present to check it. Germline V gives CDR1 SGHRS, CDR2 YFSETQ. The CDR3 has 16 residues. The CDR3 is CASSPTGLAGAETQYF.

The chain has TRBV20-1 and TRBJ2-5; TCRdb names TRBD2, which stays unverified in the absence of DNA. The germline gives CDR1 DFQATT, CDR2 SNEGSKA (reference sequence). This CDR3 region has 12 residues. The CDR3 loop reads CSAMEGKETQYF.

This chain joins TRBV12-3 or TRBV12-4 and TRBJ2-3. The CDR3 contains 13 residues. Here the CDR3 reads CASTLASTDTQYF.

This chain connects TRBV28 to TRBJ1-6. Germline V lookup: CDR1 MDHEN, CDR2 SYDVKM. This CDR3 is built from 15 residues. CDR3 sequence: CASKLEGQQNSPLHF.

The chain is built from TRBV7-2 and TRBJ2-7; the D call of TRBD1 rests on TCRdb alone, since no DNA is present to check it. The CDR3 contains 13 residues. The germline V gene encodes CDR1 SGHTA and CDR2 FQGNSA. This CDR3 is CASSLTRAGEQYF.

The CDR3 spells CSVPTRRVGGSPGNTEAFF. V and J are TRBV29-1 and TRBJ1-1; TCRdb designates TRBD1, a call that cannot be tested without DNA. From germline, CDR1 is SQVTM and CDR2 ANQGSEA. CDR3 length equals 19 residues.

The rearrangement joins TRBV12-3 or TRBV12-4 to TRBJ2-2. The CDR3 consists of 16 residues. Here the CDR3 reads CASSLSSWGNTGELFF.

The chain uses TRBV28 and TRBJ2-5. Germline loops: CDR1 MDHEN, CDR2 SYDVKM. CDR3 length: 13 amino acids. This CDR3 is CASSLIAEETQYF.

The chain's CDR3 is CASSLPGTDSYPQYF. The chain recombines TRBV12-3 or TRBV12-4 with TRBJ2-3; the D call from TCRdb, TRBD2, cannot be confirmed without DNA. The CDR3 has 15 residues.

The chain is built from TRBV7-8 and TRBJ2-7; the TCRdb D gene call, TRBD2, has no DNA to confirm it. The CDR3 has 17 residues. In germline, CDR1 is SGHVS, CDR2 FQNEAQ. The CDR3 protein is CASSLVSSGSSAYEQYF. Looking up the rest from reference TRBV7-8 and TRBJ2-7 gives the full variable domain: GAGVSQSPRYKVAKRGQDVALRCDPISGHVSLFWYQQALGQGPEFLTYFQNEAQLDKSGLPSDRFFAERPEGSVSTLKIQRTQQEDSAVYLCASSLVSSGSSAYEQYFGPGTRLTVT.

This chain links TRBV12-3 or TRBV12-4 with TRBJ2-3. The CDR3 consists of 13 residues. CDR3 sequence reads: CASSFRVLDTQYF.